This T cell receptor (beta chain) came from a study of cytomegalovirus exposure and HLA in healthy donors. Overall study: Inside one of the first data releases sat some 85 million unique TCRs taken from HLA-typed donors.

13 Jbeta primers and 60 Vbeta primers were used for the PCR. Data came from immunoSEQ multiplex PCR; TCRdb stores just in-frame clones and leaves some out. The table lists some 150,000 clones, around 73% of them singletons. This clone was found a few times. Its antigen is not identified. Whole-study findings and limits: It was 150 to 200 TCR beta chains that were listed as cytomegalovirus-associated. Later genetic work tied a missense DCLRE1C variant to beta-chain V and J trimming.

The V gene end was trimmed by 6 bases and the J gene end by 1 base; junction bases not matched to a gene: 7. Germline CDR1 reads MNHNY; CDR2 reads SVGAGI (reference sequence). There are 15 residues in the CDR3. The TCR comes from a male donor in good health and CMV-seronegative. The sample consisted of PBMCs. This rearrangement joins TRBV6-6 to TRBJ1-2, with 8 bases that match TRBD1. The CDR3 protein is CASRPGTGGNYGYTF. The CDR3 nucleotides read TGTGCCAGCAGGCCGGGGACAGGCGGTAACTATGGCTACACCTTC.